Below are 25 T cell receptor beta chains sequenced from a single sample in a study of T cells after posttransplantation cyclophosphamide. The method was immunoSEQ multiplex PCR; TCRdb's version includes in-frame clones alone and lacks a portion of them. This sample comprises some 50,000 clones, none seen once only. The sample was PBMCs. These receptors were collected from a man aged 35-49 years in good health, CMV-negative, and a related stem cell transplant donor.

This clone has ten or more counts. This sequence joins TRBV4-1 and TRBJ1-2, with a weak D call TRBD1 (5 bases). Trimming pared 5 bases from V and 8 bases from J, leaving 12 bases between. From germline, CDR1 is MGHRA and CDR2 YSYEKL. CDR3 length: 12 residues. The CDR3 here is CASSLTGRGYTF. The DNA for the CDR3 is TGCGCCAGCAGCTTAACAGGAAGAGGCTACACCTTC.

This clone was recorded many times. The V and J genes are TRBV28 and TRBJ2-1, with 7 bases fitting TRBD1. CDR3 length equals 14 residues. The germline V gene encodes CDR1 MDHEN and CDR2 SYDVKM. V was clipped by 7 bases and J by 2 bases; unmatched bases: 5. The chain's CDR3 is CASNGQDPYNEQFF. The DNA for the CDR3 is TGTGCCAGCAATGGACAGGATCCCTACAATGAGCAGTTCTTC.

This clone was found many times. J is TRBJ2-6 and V is TRBV15; D is undetermined. The CDR3 is 11 amino acids. V was trimmed by 8 bases and J by 4 bases, leaving 3 bases between them. Looked up from germline, CDR1 is LNHNV and CDR2 is YYDKDF (reference sequence). CDR3 amino acids: CATLGANVLTF. The CDR3 DNA sequence: TGTGCCACCCTAGGGGCCAACGTCCTGACTTTC.

This clone was observed many times. The V gene is TRBV18, the J gene TRBJ2-2, with a tentative D call TRBD1 (6 bases). The CDR3 contains 15 residues. Germline CDR1 is KGHSH and CDR2 is LQKENI. V lost 2 bases to trimming and J lost 6 bases, with 13 bases between them. The CDR3 here is CASSPNREAAGELFF. The CDR3 nucleotides are TGTGCCAGCTCACCAAACAGGGAAGCGGCCGGGGAGCTGTTTTTT.

This clone came up many times. The chain links TRBV28 to TRBJ2-3, with 7 bases that match TRBD2. Per germline, CDR1 MDHEN and CDR2 SYDVKM. CDR3 length: 15 amino acids. V shed 5 bases and J 2 bases; nucleotides not matched to a gene: 7. The CDR3 DNA reads TGTGCCAGCAGTCCCGCGGGACTAAACACAGATACGCAGTATTTT. Translated: CASSPAGLNTDTQYF.

The table lists this clone with many counts. V gene TRBV7-9 combines with J gene TRBJ2-7; D gene unclear. The CDR3 is 12 amino acids. Trimming took 1 base from V and 6 from J, leaving 7 bases between them. Germline loops: CDR1 SEHNR, CDR2 FQNEAQ (reference sequence). The CDR3 nucleotides are TGTGCCAGCAGCTTAGATCATAGCGAGCAGTACTTC. It is translated as CASSLDHSEQYF.

This clone was seen at least ten times. J is TRBJ2-7 and V is TRBV13; D possibly corresponds to TRBD2 (5 bases). The CDR3 sequence is 14 residues long. The ends were cut back, 0 bases at V and 6 bases at J, with 12 bases in the middle. Germline CDR1 PRHDT, CDR2 FYEKMQ (reference sequence). As DNA, the CDR3 is TGTGCCAGCAGCTTAGGCCTAGCAGAGAGCGAGCAGTACTTC. Encoded protein: CASSLGLAESEQYF.

In this sample, this clone turned up many times. The V gene is TRBV29-1, the J gene TRBJ2-1; TRBD2 aligns across 8 bases. Germline V lookup: CDR1 SQVTM, CDR2 ANQGSEA. J lost 3 bases, V lost 6 bases, and 4 bases had no gene match. This CDR3 has 13 amino acids. This chain's CDR3 is CSVGRGDYNEQFF. DNA of the CDR3: TGCAGCGTCGGGAGGGGGGACTACAATGAGCAGTTCTTC.

This clone was counted at least ten times. The V gene is TRBV20-1, the J gene TRBJ2-4; possible D gene TRBD2, 6 bases. Germline CDR1 DFQATT, CDR2 SNEGSKA (reference sequence). The CDR3 consists of 11 residues. CDR3 amino acids: CIAGTKNIQYF. The CDR3 nucleotides are TGCATCGCGGGGACCAAAAACATTCAGTACTTC.

This clone was observed at least ten times. The rearrangement joins TRBV19 to TRBJ1-5; no definite D call. This CDR3 region has 13 residues. Germline CDR1 is LNHDA and CDR2 is SQIVND (reference sequence). V was trimmed by 3 bases and J by 7 bases, leaving 10 bases between them. In DNA form, the CDR3 reads TGTGCCAGTAGTATCGGGCGGGCCCAGCCCCAGCATTTT. Translation gives CASSIGRAQPQHF.

This clone occurred many times. The rearrangement links TRBV28 to TRBJ1-1; D gene uncertain. The V and J ends lost 2 bases and 11 bases respectively, with 15 bases between them. Germline CDR1 MDHEN, CDR2 SYDVKM. This CDR3 spans 13 amino acids. The CDR3 coding sequence is TGTGCCAGCAGTTTAGGGGAGGAGGTACAGGCTTTCTTT. Its protein product is CASSLGEEVQAFF.

This clone was counted many times. The V gene is TRBV5-1, the J gene TRBJ2-7; the match to TRBD2 covers 8 bases. The CDR3 length is 15 residues. The germline V gene encodes CDR1 SGHRS and CDR2 YFSETQ. V trimming: 1 base; J trimming: 2 bases; junction bases outside the gene matches: 5. The CDR3 DNA sequence: TGCGCCAGCAGCTTGACTAGCGGCCTGACCTACGAGCAGTACTTC. Protein sequence: CASSLTSGLTYEQYF.

This clone showed up many times. This chain links TRBV6-5 with TRBJ2-1; D gene uncertain. V was clipped by 0 bases and J by 6 bases, with 6 bases between them. Germline V lookup: CDR1 MNHEY, CDR2 SVGAGI. This CDR3 comprises 13 residues. The CDR3 loop is CASSYSPLNEQFF. The CDR3 DNA is TGTGCCAGCAGTTACTCCCCCCTCAATGAGCAGTTCTTC.

At least ten counts were recorded for this clone. The chain carries TRBV2 and TRBJ2-7; 13 bases are a match to TRBD2. The V gene end was trimmed by 6 bases and the J gene end by 4 bases; junction bases not matched to a gene: 6. Germline lookup yields CDR1 SNHLY and CDR2 FYNNEI. The CDR3 spans 15 residues. This CDR3 is CASSRTSGSRYEQYF. The CDR3 DNA is TGTGCCAGCAGCCGGACTAGCGGGAGTCGGTACGAGCAGTACTTC.

The V gene is TRBV6-5, the J gene TRBJ1-1, with D hard to call. This CDR3 has 15 amino acids. The V end lost 0 bases, the J end lost 2 bases, and 10 bases lay between the germline ends. From germline, CDR1 is MNHEY and CDR2 SVGAGI. CDR3 loop: CASSYSPGGNTEAFF. In DNA, the CDR3 is TGTGCCAGCAGTTACTCGCCGGGAGGTAACACTGAAGCTTTCTTT.

This clone was recorded at least ten times. This sequence joins TRBV27 and TRBJ2-4, with D tentatively TRBD2 (7 bases). The V end lost 3 bases, the J end lost 13 bases, and 16 bases lay between the germline ends. From germline, CDR1 is MNHEY and CDR2 SMNVEV (reference sequence). The CDR3 covers 13 residues. The CDR3 bases are TGTGCCAGCAGTTTGGGGAGGGGGGCTCTCCAGTACTTC. Amino acids: CASSLGRGALQYF.

This clone has at least ten counts. The genes are TRBV27 and TRBJ2-2, with TRBD1 matching 8 bases. V was pared by 5 bases and J by 9 bases, with 5 bases of the junction left unmatched. The CDR3 has 13 residues. The germline V gene encodes CDR1 MNHEY and CDR2 SMNVEV (reference sequence). The CDR3 protein is CASSIDRGWELFF. Here the CDR3 DNA reads TGTGCCAGCAGTATCGACAGGGGATGGGAGCTGTTTTTT.

This clone showed up many times. This chain connects TRBV6-5 to TRBJ2-1, with 14 nucleotides matching TRBD2. This CDR3 contains 15 residues. Germline V gene lookup returns CDR1 MNHEY and CDR2 SVGAGI. J was trimmed by 9 bases and V by 6 bases; bases with no gene match: 7. Here the CDR3 DNA reads TGTGCCAGCAGCCCGGGACTAGCGGGAGCTGGTGAGCAGTTCTTC. This codes for CASSPGLAGAGEQFF.

In its sample, this clone was seen many times. V usage is TRBV28 and J usage is TRBJ1-5, with D hard to call. V lost 11 bases and J lost 4, with 12 bases in between. CDR1 is MDHEN, CDR2 SYDVKM, per germline. The CDR3 is 12 residues long. The CDR3 DNA reads TGTGCCTGCCACGGAGCTAATCAGCCCCAGCATTTT. Translation: CACHGANQPQHF.

This chain links TRBV5-1 with TRBJ2-1; 8 positions agree with TRBD2. The CDR3 sequence is 16 residues long. J lost 3 bases, V lost 6 bases, and 11 bases had no gene match. Germline V gives CDR1 SGHRS, CDR2 YFSETQ. The CDR3 protein is CASNPPGREDYNEQFF. CDR3 sequence (DNA): TGCGCCAGCAACCCCCCCGGGCGGGAGGACTACAATGAGCAGTTCTTC.

The table lists this clone with many counts. The chain links TRBV7-9 to TRBJ2-7, with TRBD1 as a possible D gene (6 bases). Germline CDR1 is SEHNR and CDR2 is FQNEAQ (reference sequence). The CDR3 runs 14 residues. Deletions cut 4 bases from V and 0 bases from J, with 10 bases between. CDR3 sequence (DNA): TGTGCCAGCAGCTCCACAGGGAGCTCCTACGAGCAGTACTTC. Translated: CASSSTGSSYEQYF.

This clone was seen repeatedly, ten times or more. The gene calls are TRBV19 and TRBJ1-1; TRBD1 is a possible D gene (5 bases). V dropped 4 bases and J dropped 1 base, with 7 bases sitting between them. The CDR3 runs 13 residues. Looked up from germline, CDR1 is LNHDA and CDR2 is SQIVND (reference sequence). The CDR3 loop reads CASSTTGNTEAFF. Written as DNA, the CDR3 is TGTGCCAGTAGTACAACAGGGAACACTGAAGCTTTCTTT.

The chain joins TRBV5-5 to TRBJ2-5; 7 nucleotides line up with TRBD1. The J call is uncertain, as TRBJ2-7 better fits the DNA end. This CDR3 comprises 14 residues. Germline V gives CDR1 SGHKS, CDR2 YYEKEE (reference sequence). The CDR3: CASSPPGGSHEQYF. The CDR3 DNA follows: TGTGCCAGCAGCCCGCCAGGGGGTTCACACGAGCAGTACTTC.

This clone occurred many times. The chain couples TRBV21-1 to TRBJ2-5; the D call in the table, TRBD2, was not verified against the DNA. TRBV21-1 is shown as a pseudogene. The length of the CDR3 is 14 residues. CDR3 DNA: TGTGCCAGCCTTCTTGGACTAGCGTACGAGACCCAGTACTTC. This translates into CASLLGLAYETQYF.

This clone was recorded at least ten times. In DNA, the CDR3 is TGTGCCAGCAGCTTAGACCAGGGCCCACCCTACTACGAGCAGTACTTC. This sequence encodes CASSLDQGPPYYEQYF. The chain uses TRBV11-2 and TRBJ2-7; D is possibly TRBD1 (5 bases). This CDR3 spans 16 amino acids. V lost 0 bases, J lost 3 bases, and 15 bases lay in between. In germline, CDR1 is SGHAT, CDR2 FQNNGV.